This TCR beta chain came from a study of regulatory T cells in long-lasting Graves disease. The TCR beta library used iRepertoire HTBI primers with Arm-PCR amplification of CDR3. TCRdb called the multiplex PCR reads again in MiXCR, with one record for every CDR3 protein. This sample has 400,000 to 550,000 distinct CDR3 sequences, with roughly 15% found just once. This CDR3 contains 15 residues. Unmatched junction bases numbered 7, after V lost 3 bases and J lost 2 bases. Germline values: CDR1 DFQATT, CDR2 SNEGSKA (reference sequence). The time point denotes: newly diagnosed GD, antithyroid drugs for less than 3 months. Construction of the TCR library relied on RNA isolated from PBMCs. These data are also associated with another study on T cells in Graves' hyperthyroidism and ophthalmopathy. That source adds: Researchers ran a first-round RT-PCR on the TCR CDR3 using the HTBI primer set.

The chain uses TRBV20-1 and TRBJ2-1, with 7 bases lining up with TRBD2. The source is a woman between 18 and 30 years old with Graves disease. The specimen comprised peripheral blood mononuclear cells (PBMCs), sampled at new diagnosis, from a patient treated with antithyroid drugs. The CDR3 DNA follows: TGCAGTGCTAGGGGAGCGCTAGCGGCCTACAATGAGCAGTTCTTC. Protein product: CSARGALAAYNEQFF.